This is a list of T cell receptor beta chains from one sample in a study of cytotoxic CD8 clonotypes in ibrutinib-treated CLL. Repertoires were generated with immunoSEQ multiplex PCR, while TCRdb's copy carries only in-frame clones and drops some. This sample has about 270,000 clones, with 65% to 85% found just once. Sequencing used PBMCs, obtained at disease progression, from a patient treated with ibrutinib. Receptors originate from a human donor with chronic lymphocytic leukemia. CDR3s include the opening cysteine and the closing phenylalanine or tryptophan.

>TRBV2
CASSDPGREAGEQYF
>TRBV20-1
CSARTAEAFF
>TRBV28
CASSLWYRGSLATNEKLFF
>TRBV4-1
CASSQDMGRGLGRDYGYTF
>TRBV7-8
CASSLPPQQRGTQYF
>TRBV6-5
CASSPGLAGTDTQYF
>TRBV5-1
CASSLKGTGVSGEKLFF
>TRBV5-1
CASSRGGNTGELFF
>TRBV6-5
CASRQGIYNSPLHF
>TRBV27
CASSSSGITGELFF
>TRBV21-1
CASSRQNYEQYF
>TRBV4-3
CASSHGPGKETQYF
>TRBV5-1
CASSPARGPYGYTF
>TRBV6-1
CASSNRFF
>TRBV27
CASSFVPGQGDGYTF
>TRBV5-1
CASSSGPSTNEKLFF
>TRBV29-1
CSVARGKDEQYF
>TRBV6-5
CASSFLGLETQYF
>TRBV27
CASSRGGSWTEAFF
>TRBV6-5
CASTVGLAGYNEQFF
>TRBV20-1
CSATGPYEQYF
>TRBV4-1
CASSHGQGDYGYTF
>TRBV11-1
CASSPGLAGYNEQFF
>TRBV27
CASSHSRFSNTGELFF
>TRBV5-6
CASSWGLENTGELFF
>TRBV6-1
CASSEYGSETQYF